A single sample gave rise to the 16 T cell receptor beta chains below, sequenced in a study of blood T cell repertoires in COVID-19. TCRdb keeps only in-frame clones here, not all; method: immunoSEQ multiplex PCR. The table lists about 180,000 clones, around 88% of them singletons, with roughly 4.2% in the top ten. Material for sequencing was peripheral blood. The receptors come from a woman aged 25 to 45 with acute or convalescent COVID-19.

The genes are TRBV28 and TRBJ2-7; weak D call: TRBD2 (5 bases). The V end lost 3 bases, the J end lost 4 bases, and 10 bases lay between the germline ends. The CDR3 sequence is 13 residues long. The germline gives CDR1 MDHEN, CDR2 SYDVKM. CDR3 residues: CASSFEGLYEQYF. CDR3 DNA: TGTGCCAGCAGTTTCGAGGGCCTATACGAGCAGTACTTC.

This clone has a handful of counts. The chain employs TRBV27 and TRBJ1-4; maybe TRBD1 (6 bases). Germline assignment: CDR1 MNHEY and CDR2 SMNVEV (reference sequence). V was pared by 5 bases and J by 4 bases, with 11 bases between. CDR3 length: 14 amino acids. The DNA for the CDR3 is TGTGCCAGCAGTCCGACAGGAGATAATGAAAAACTGTTTTTT. Encoded protein: CASSPTGDNEKLFF.

Concerning this clone itself: Compared with germline, one end of the junction differs, possibly owing to a read error. The chain joins TRBV6-1 to TRBJ2-5; 7 nucleotides line up with TRBD1. Germline V lookup: CDR1 MNHNS, CDR2 SASEGT. This CDR3 contains 12 residues. DNA of the CDR3: TGTGCCAGCAGTGAAAAGGGGGCAGGATCCCACTTC. Protein sequence: CASSEKGAGSHF.

The rearrangement uses TRBV6-2 or TRBV6-3 and TRBJ1-2; D remains ambiguous. The CDR3 sequence is 14 residues long. Germline assignment: CDR1 MNHEY and CDR2 SVGEGT. With 6 bases removed from V and 8 bases from J, the gap between germline ends came to 19 bases. The CDR3 DNA follows: TGTGCCAGCAGCCCGTTATATGGGAGAAGGGGCTACACCTTC. Amino acid sequence: CASSPLYGRRGYTF.

Only one count was recorded for this clone. This chain connects TRBV4-1 to TRBJ1-1; the D is unclear. V lost 0 bases and J lost 3, with 11 bases in between. The CDR3 loop spans 15 amino acids. Per the germline V gene, CDR1 is MGHRA and CDR2 is YSYEKL. The DNA for the CDR3 is TGCGCCAGCAGCCAAGAACAGTATGGGTACACTGAAGCTTTCTTT. Its protein product is CASSQEQYGYTEAFF.

The chain recombines TRBV11-2 with TRBJ2-1; 10 bases are shared with TRBD2. Germline V CDR1 and CDR2: SGHAT, FQNNGV. CDR3 size: 15 residues. With V trimmed by 6 bases and J by 2 bases, 4 bases remained unmatched. CDR3 protein: CASSTSGRAYNEQFF. CDR3 coding DNA: TGTGCCAGCAGTACAAGCGGGAGGGCCTACAATGAGCAGTTCTTC.

V gene TRBV6-5 combines with J gene TRBJ2-3; maybe TRBD2 (6 bases). The V end lost 0 bases, the J end lost 6 bases, and 16 bases lay between the germline ends. The V gene's germline CDR1 is MNHEY and CDR2 SVGAGI. The CDR3 sequence is 16 residues long. The CDR3 reads CASSYSISAGGDTQYF. The CDR3 region has the DNA TGTGCCAGCAGTTACTCGATCTCGGCTGGAGGGGATACGCAGTATTTT.

This clone was counted a few times. The chain links TRBV21-1 to TRBJ2-7; TRBD2 was called by the table and not checked on the DNA. TRBV21-1 is deemed a pseudogene. This CDR3 spans 15 amino acids. The CDR3, as DNA: TGTGCCAGCCCCCCTCGACTAGCGGGAGACCCCGAGCAGTACTTC. Translating it yields CASPPRLAGDPEQYF.

The chain couples TRBV5-6 to TRBJ1-6; D remains ambiguous. Germline-derived CDR1 and CDR2 are SGHDT and YYEEEE. The CDR3 loop spans 14 amino acids. The V and J ends lost 4 bases and 0 bases respectively, with 5 bases between them. The CDR3 DNA follows: TGTGCCAGCAGCCTGAGCTCCTATAATTCACCCCTCCACTTT. This encodes CASSLSSYNSPLHF.

The chain couples TRBV29-1 to TRBJ2-4, with a possible D match to TRBD2 (7 bases). The V gene's germline CDR1 is SQVTM and CDR2 ANQGSEA. Trimming pared 3 bases from V and 9 bases from J, leaving 12 bases between. The CDR3 totals 12 residues. The DNA for the CDR3 is TGCAGCGTTGATATAGGGGGGGCCATTCAGTACTTC. It is translated as CSVDIGGAIQYF.

The chain is built from TRBV28 and TRBJ1-1; a possible D gene is TRBD1 (6 bases). The germline gives CDR1 MDHEN, CDR2 SYDVKM. This CDR3 region has 13 residues. V was clipped by 5 bases and J by 1 base, with 8 bases between them. The CDR3 DNA follows: TGTGCCAGCAGTAGGGGGAAGAACACTGAAGCTTTCTTT. Its protein is CASSRGKNTEAFF. Together with reference TRBV28 and TRBJ1-1, the CDR3 gives the full variable domain: DVKVTQSSRYLVKRTGEKVFLECVQDMDHENMFWYRQDPGLGLRLIYFSYDVKMKEKGDIPEGYSVSREKKERFSLILESASTNQTSMYLCASSRGKNTEAFFGQGTRLTVV.

The chain carries TRBV6-5 and TRBJ1-1; D not resolved. There are 13 residues in the CDR3. Germline assignment: CDR1 MNHEY and CDR2 SVGAGI. The V end was cut by 6 bases, the J end by 2 bases, with 10 bases between. In DNA form, the CDR3 reads TGTGCCAGCAGGCGCGTCTTTAACACTGAAGCTTTCTTT. Translation gives CASRRVFNTEAFF.

The rearrangement uses TRBV18 and TRBJ2-1; 8 nucleotides match TRBD2. CDR1 and CDR2 (germline): KGHSH, LQKENI. Trimming removed 3 bases from V and 7 bases from J; junction bases left unmatched: 5. The CDR3 consists of 14 residues. The DNA for the CDR3 is TGTGCCAGCTCACCGACTAGCGTGGTAAATGAGCAGTTCTTC. It translates to CASSPTSVVNEQFF.

This chain connects TRBV2 to TRBJ2-7; D remains ambiguous. The CDR3 is 12 residues long. With 8 bases removed from V and 3 bases from J, the gap between germline ends came to 11 bases. The germline V gene has CDR1 SNHLY and CDR2 FYNNEI. For the CDR3, the DNA is TGTGCCAGCCTACAGAACGACTACGAGCAGTACTTC. Protein product: CASLQNDYEQYF. Variable domain in full (rest from reference TRBV2 and TRBJ2-7): EPEVTQTPSHQVTQMGQEVILRCVPISNHLYFYWYRQILGQKVEFLVSFYNNEISEKSEIFDDQFSVERPDGSNFTLKIRSTKLEDSAMYFCASLQNDYEQYFGPGTRLTVT.

The rearrangement links TRBV5-1 to TRBJ1-1, with 9 bases matching TRBD1. In germline, CDR1 is SGHRS, CDR2 YFSETQ. V was clipped by 3 bases and J by 6 bases; unmatched bases: 3. The CDR3 is 13 amino acids. This chain's CDR3 is CASSWTGEAEAFF. CDR3 sequence (DNA): TGCGCCAGCAGCTGGACAGGGGAGGCTGAAGCTTTCTTT.

CDR3 bases: TGTGCCAGACCCAGGCGGGAGGGCCTTAAGACCCAGTACTTC. It is translated as CARPRREGLKTQYF. This sequence joins TRBV2 and TRBJ2-5, with 9 bases that match TRBD2. V lost 9 bases and J lost 6; bases outside the gene matches: 11. Germline lookup yields CDR1 SNHLY and CDR2 FYNNEI. The CDR3 has 14 amino acids.